This TCR beta chain was recovered during a study of CD8+CD57+ T cells in acquired aplastic anemia. Study at large: The average for DNA from sorted CD4+ and CD8+ cells was roughly 3 ug.

Patients chosen for sequencing had shown CD8+CD57+ cell expansion by flow cytometry. Every patient presented with severe acquired aplastic anemia. Blood samples were obtained from patients who had received no prior therapy. This clonotype was seen repeatedly, ten times or more. For CDR3 and TCR beta VDJ profiling, genomic DNA was the template used. Each CDR3 protein gets one entry after TCRdb re-called the reads with MiXCR. This sample has about 150,000 distinct CDR3 sequences, with about 54% found just once. The ends were cut back, 5 bases at V and 1 base at J, with 9 bases in the middle. The CDR3 extends over 13 amino acids. Germline lookup yields CDR1 SEHNR and CDR2 FQNEAQ (reference sequence).

The chain combines TRBV7-9 with TRBJ2-7; no firm D call. Sequencing input: sorted CD4+, CD8+, or CD8+CD57+ T cells (not recorded which) from PBMCs. The receptor was derived from a human donor with aplastic anemia. The CDR3 here is CASSVGASYEQYF. As DNA, the CDR3 is TGTGCCAGCAGCGTCGGAGCTTCCTACGAGCAGTACTTC.